Below, 13 T cell receptor beta chains from the same sample are listed, as sequenced in a study of blood T cell repertoires in COVID-19. The data were produced by immunoSEQ multiplex PCR, yet TCRdb's version contains in-frame clones alone and is incomplete. The repertoire holds fewer than 200,000 clones, with less than 85% as singletons. Sequencing was carried out using PBMCs or T cells enriched from blood (not recorded which). The receptors were gathered from a woman aged 55-70 years with acute COVID-19.

The chain couples TRBV5-5 to TRBJ1-3; TRBD1 matches 7 bases. Germline-derived CDR1 and CDR2 are SGHKS and YYEKEE (reference sequence). Trimming removed 6 bases from V and 1 base from J; junction bases left unmatched: 10. The CDR3 runs 16 residues. The CDR3 nucleotides are TGTGCCAGCAACCTACAGGGGATAGCGTCTGGAAACACCATATATTTT. Its protein is CASNLQGIASGNTIYF.

This chain joins TRBV15 and TRBJ1-2; tentatively, D is TRBD1 (5 bases). Trimming shortened V by 4 bases and J by 4 bases, and 28 bases separated the two germline ends. Germline loops: CDR1 LNHNV, CDR2 YYDKDF (reference sequence). There are 19 residues in the CDR3. The CDR3: CATSTRGRQGGSGGYGYTF. The CDR3 DNA follows: TGTGCCACCAGCACCCGCGGCCGGCAGGGAGGGAGTGGGGGCTATGGCTACACCTTC.

The chain combines TRBV21-1 with TRBJ2-3; the table's D call of TRBD2 was not tested on the DNA. TRBV21-1 is a pseudogene locus. The length of the CDR3 is 15 residues. The CDR3 region is CASSKLCHCTDTQYF. CDR3 in DNA: TGTGCCAGCAGCAAACTCTGTCACTGCACAGATACGCAGTATTTT.

This chain uses TRBV10-3 with TRBJ1-1; D gene unclear. The CDR3 is made up of 15 amino acids. Germline lookup yields CDR1 ENHRY and CDR2 SYGVKD. Trimming removed 0 bases at V and 5 bases at J, with 13 bases between. CDR3 sequence reads: CAISESGSTRTEAFF. CDR3 bases: TGTGCCATCAGTGAGTCGGGTTCCACGAGGACTGAAGCTTTCTTT.

The V and J genes are TRBV5-6 and TRBJ1-2, with D possibly TRBD1 on 5 matching bases. The CDR3 has 16 residues. Germline assignment: CDR1 SGHDT and CDR2 YYEEEE. V was cut by 6 bases and J by 2 bases, with 20 bases left in between. The DNA for the CDR3 is TGTGCCAGCACCGTGGGGGGGACTCAGGGAAACTATGGCTACACCTTC. As protein: CASTVGGTQGNYGYTF. Using reference TRBV5-6 and TRBJ1-2 for the parts outside the CDR3, the full variable domain is DAGVTQSPTHLIKTRGQQVTLRCSPKSGHDTVSWYQQALGQGPQFIFQYYEEEERQRGNFPDRFSGHQFPNYSSELNVNALLLGDSALYLCASTVGGTQGNYGYTFGSGTRLTVV.

This clone is a singleton in its sample. The rearrangement joins TRBV30 to TRBJ1-5; 9 nucleotides align to TRBD1. The germline gives CDR1 GTSNPN, CDR2 SVGIG (reference sequence). V lost 4 bases, J lost 2 bases, and 6 bases stayed unmatched. The CDR3 spans 15 residues. Here the CDR3 reads CAWKGQGIGNQPQHF. The DNA for the CDR3 is TGTGCCTGGAAGGGACAGGGAATCGGCAATCAGCCCCAGCATTTT.

This chain joins TRBV21-1 and TRBJ2-7; the D segment call TRBD1 is taken from the table without a DNA check. TRBV21-1 is reported as a pseudogene. CDR3 length: 16 amino acids. The CDR3 spells CASSKREGTGAYEQYV. The CDR3 region has the DNA TGTGCCAGCAGCAAAAGGGAGGGGACAGGGGCATACGAGCAGTACGTC.

The rearrangement links TRBV9 to TRBJ1-4; a possible D gene is TRBD1 (6 bases). CDR3 length equals 14 residues. V lost 4 bases and J lost 8, with 15 bases in between. Germline-derived CDR1 and CDR2 are SGDLS and YYNGEE. This CDR3 is CASSSGGWEEKLFF. The CDR3 DNA is TGTGCCAGCAGCTCGGGGGGCTGGGAGGAAAAACTGTTTTTT.

This clone was detected a few times. The chain recombines TRBV4-2 with TRBJ2-3; tentative D call: TRBD2 (6 bases). Germline-derived CDR1 and CDR2 are LGHNA and YNFKEQ. Trimming removed 0 bases at V and 7 bases at J, with 8 bases between. This CDR3 has 13 residues. The CDR3 sequence: CASSQERGNTQYF. DNA for the CDR3: TGTGCCAGCAGCCAAGAGCGGGGTAATACGCAGTATTTT.

The chain joins TRBV19 to TRBJ1-4; D is unclear. The germline V and J ends were trimmed by 10 bases and 8 bases, with 17 bases remaining between them. Germline assignment: CDR1 LNHDA and CDR2 SQIVND (reference sequence). The CDR3 consists of 13 residues. The CDR3 coding sequence is TGTGCCACCTCCCAGAGGGCAGGAGAAAAACTGTTTTTT. Protein: CATSQRAGEKLFF.

The V gene is TRBV18, the J gene TRBJ1-4, with 7 bases identical to TRBD1. The germline V gene has CDR1 KGHSH and CDR2 LQKENI. CDR3 size: 14 residues. Trimming at V came to 3 bases and at J to 7 bases, leaving 5 bases not matched to a gene. Written as DNA, the CDR3 is TGTGCCAGCTCACCGAACCGGGACAGTGAAAAACTGTTTTTT. This encodes CASSPNRDSEKLFF.

This clone was counted only a few times. The DNA of the CDR3 is TGTGCCGGAGAAGCGGGGGTTAGCACAGATACGCAGTATTTT. Its protein product is CAGEAGVSTDTQYF. The chain uses TRBV7-9 and TRBJ2-3; the match to TRBD2 covers 8 bases. Germline V gene lookup returns CDR1 SEHNR and CDR2 FQNEAQ (reference sequence). The CDR3 has 14 amino acids. The junction had 7 bases not matched to a gene; V was cut back by 11 bases and J by 0 bases.

In its sample, this clone was seen a few times. The CDR3 DNA follows: TGTGCCAGCAGTTTAGCGGAGAACCACGAGCAGTACTTC. It translates to CASSLAENHEQYF. The chain uses TRBV12-3 or TRBV12-4 and TRBJ2-7, with D unresolved. V was cut by 0 bases and J by 5 bases, with 8 bases left in between. The CDR3 totals 13 residues.